These 26 T cell receptor beta chains were all obtained from the same sample, sequenced in a study of glioma-infiltrating T cells listed by TCRdb under 2016. The sequencing machine was an Illumina MiSeq. TCR alpha and beta CDR3 regions were amplified with the iRepertoire nested amplicon-rescue multiplex PCR (arm-PCR) platform from RNA. TCRdb ran its own pipeline on the public reads, namely fastp trimming at Q25 and MiXCR clone calling, and kept in-frame beta chains. Rows merge per CDR3 protein into single entries with the most common DNA and genes. The sample table lists around 130,000 distinct CDR3 sequences, 20% to 25% of them with a count of one. Under 35% of the sample comes from the top ten. Material: glioma tissue, nonneoplastic brain tissue, or PBMCs (not recorded which). All receptors derive from a human donor with low-grade glioma or glioblastoma, undergoing nonglioma brain surgery, or in good health (not recorded which).

The chain recombines TRBV28 with TRBJ1-2; no reliable D call. CDR3 length: 13 residues. Germline V gene data show CDR1 as MDHEN and CDR2 as SYDVKM. The V end was cut by 2 bases, the J end by 4 bases, with 8 bases between. This CDR3 is CASSLGRTYGYTF. The CDR3 DNA follows: TGTGCCAGCAGTTTAGGCAGGACCTATGGCTACACCTTC.

The V call is TRBV6-5, the J call TRBJ2-7, with TRBD2 matching over 12 bases. Trimming took 6 bases from V and 3 from J; bases not matched to a gene: 3. The V gene's germline CDR1 is MNHEY and CDR2 SVGAGI. This CDR3 is built from 14 residues. This chain's CDR3 is CASRTSGGYYEQYV. As DNA, the CDR3 is TGTGCCAGCAGAACTAGCGGGGGGTACTACGAGCAGTACGTC.

Concerning this clonotype: A single base separates this from a much larger clone, so it may be a read error. The V gene is TRBV6-6, the J gene TRBJ2-1; a possible D gene is TRBD2 (6 bases). The germline V and J ends were trimmed by 7 bases and 9 bases, with 19 bases remaining between them. The germline gives CDR1 MNHNY, CDR2 SVGAGI (reference sequence). The CDR3 runs 14 residues. The CDR3 sequence is CASTLSGGWGEQFF. DNA of the CDR3: TGTGCCAGCACCCTCAGTGGGGGGTGGGGTGAGCAGTTCTTC.

This clonotype was recorded many times. Here the CDR3 reads CASNGGTSYGYTF. CDR3 in DNA: TGTGCCAGCAACGGGGGGACCTCCTATGGCTACACCTTC. This chain joins TRBV6-1 and TRBJ1-2; D may be TRBD1 (5 bases). Germline V gives CDR1 MNHNS, CDR2 SASEGT. The length of the CDR3 is 13 residues. V shed 7 bases and J shed 4 bases, with 13 bases lying between them.

This clonotype was recorded a few times. J is TRBJ2-3 and V is TRBV19; D not resolved. The V gene's germline CDR1 is LNHDA and CDR2 SQIVND (reference sequence). The CDR3 length is 13 residues. Trimming left V 9 bases short and J 1 base short, with 11 bases between. The CDR3 sequence is CASHLGGTDTQYF. The DNA for the CDR3 is TGTGCCAGCCACCTTGGGGGCACAGATACGCAGTATTTT. The variable domain in full, with the rest retrieved from reference TRBV19 and TRBJ2-3, is DGGITQSPKYLFRKEGQNVTLSCEQNLNHDAMYWYRQDPGQGLRLIYYSQIVNDFQKGDIAEGYSVSREKKESFPLTVTSAQKNPTAFYLCASHLGGTDTQYFGPGTRLTVL.

This chain connects TRBV10-3 to TRBJ2-3; D uncertain. This CDR3 is built from 15 residues. The germline V and J ends were trimmed by 4 bases and 3 bases, with 14 bases remaining between them. Per germline, CDR1 ENHRY and CDR2 SYGVKD. The CDR3 spells CAISGTVAVTDTQYF. CDR3 bases: TGTGCCATCAGTGGCACGGTGGCCGTGACAGATACGCAGTATTTT.

V usage is TRBV6-2 or TRBV6-3 and J usage is TRBJ2-5, with D unclear. Germline-derived CDR1 and CDR2 are MNHEY and SVGEGT. CDR3 length: 13 residues. V lost 2 bases and J 5 bases, leaving 9 bases between the germline ends. CDR3 nucleotide sequence: TGTGCCAGCAGTTACCCGGGTGTGGAGACCCAGTACTTC. Translated: CASSYPGVETQYF.

The chain links TRBV19 to TRBJ2-1; TRBD1 might be the D (6 bases). In germline, CDR1 is LNHDA, CDR2 SQIVND (reference sequence). V lost 5 bases, J lost 3 bases, and 8 bases lay in between. CDR3 size: 13 residues. The CDR3 DNA reads as TGTGCCAGTAGTGGGACAAACTACAATGAGCAGTTCTTC. Translated, it gives CASSGTNYNEQFF.

This clonotype showed up just a few times. The chain couples TRBV3-1 to TRBJ2-1, with 10 bases fitting TRBD1. Germline V gives CDR1 LGHDT, CDR2 YNNKEL (reference sequence). V lost 4 bases to trimming and J lost 10 bases; unmatched junction nucleotides: 7. The CDR3 loop spans 14 amino acids. The CDR3 DNA sequence: TGTGCCAGCAGCCCAGCTGGGGACAGGGGAGAGCAGTTCTTC. This translates into CASSPAGDRGEQFF.

This clonotype was recorded many times. The chain has TRBV6-6 and TRBJ2-1; the match to TRBD1 covers 10 bases. V lost 2 bases, J lost 6 bases, and 7 bases stayed unmatched. Germline V gives CDR1 MNHNY, CDR2 SVGAGI (reference sequence). The CDR3 runs to 16 residues. The CDR3 reads CASSYLGTGVSNEQFF. In nucleotides, the CDR3 is TGTGCCAGCAGTTACCTGGGGACAGGGGTCAGCAATGAGCAGTTCTTC.

This clonotype came up once. This chain links TRBV2 with TRBJ2-6; a possible D gene is TRBD2 (7 bases). This CDR3 region has 17 residues. V gave up 9 bases and J gave up 0 bases, with 18 bases separating them. In germline, CDR1 is SNHLY, CDR2 FYNNEI. Written as DNA, the CDR3 is TGTGCCAGAGGGGGGGGGACGTTCCTCTCTGGGGCCAACGTCCTGACTTTC. It yields the protein CARGGGTFLSGANVLTF.

This chain connects TRBV7-6 to TRBJ2-3; 11 positions match TRBD2. J lost 6 bases, V lost 5 bases, and 10 bases had no gene match. The length of the CDR3 is 16 residues. Germline loops: CDR1 SGHVS, CDR2 FNYEAQ. The CDR3 protein is CASSDRLAGSGDTQYF. DNA of the CDR3: TGTGCCAGCAGCGACAGACTAGCGGGGAGTGGGGATACGCAGTATTTT.

Concerning this clonotype itself: This clone may be a read error of a much larger clone one base away. The DNA for the CDR3 is TGTGCCACCAATGATTTGCGGTTCGGAGGCTACAATGAGCAGTTCTTC. Protein product: CATNDLRFGGYNEQFF. The chain employs TRBV27 and TRBJ2-1; perhaps TRBD2 as D (5 bases). Trimming stripped 10 bases from V and 3 bases from J, with 22 bases between. This CDR3 has 16 amino acids. Germline V gene data show CDR1 as MNHEY and CDR2 as SMNVEV (reference sequence).

The chain is built from TRBV2 and TRBJ2-1; D unclear. The CDR3 is 14 residues long. Deletions cut 2 bases from V and 6 bases from J, with 11 bases between. CDR1 and CDR2 from the germline V gene are SNHLY and FYNNEI. CDR3 coding DNA: TGTGCCAGCAGTGAAAGGCCCATCGCCAATGAGCAGTTCTTC. It codes for CASSERPIANEQFF. The complete variable domain, with remaining parts taken from reference TRBV2 and TRBJ2-1, reads EPEVTQTPSHQVTQMGQEVILRCVPISNHLYFYWYRQILGQKVEFLVSFYNNEISEKSEIFDDQFSVERPDGSNFTLKIRSTKLEDSAMYFCASSERPIANEQFFGPGTRLTVL.

This clonotype was seen at least ten times. The rearrangement links TRBV6-1 to TRBJ1-1; no reliable D call. This CDR3 contains 15 residues. The germline V gene has CDR1 MNHNS and CDR2 SASEGT. V lost 6 bases and J 3 bases, leaving 17 bases between the germline ends. DNA for the CDR3: TGTGCCAGCAGGGGCGCGGGGTCCGGGGACACTGAAGCTTTCTTT. This codes for CASRGAGSGDTEAFF.

V is TRBV18 and J is TRBJ2-5; 9 bases match TRBD1. Germline V gene data show CDR1 as KGHSH and CDR2 as LQKENI. V shed 3 bases, J shed 4 bases, and the junction held 9 bases outside the gene matches. The CDR3 is 16 residues long. This chain's CDR3 is CASSPLTGGKGETQYF. The CDR3 DNA is TGTGCCAGCTCACCTCTCACAGGGGGCAAAGGAGAGACCCAGTACTTC.

As concerns this clonotype: The junction shows a germline mismatch at one end, possibly a read error. The gene calls are TRBV7-9 and TRBJ2-2, with 7 bases lining up with TRBD1. The germline V gene encodes CDR1 SEHNR and CDR2 FQNEAQ (reference sequence). The CDR3 spans 14 residues. CDR3 DNA sequence: TGCGCCAGCAGCCACGGACAGGACATCGGGGAGCTGTTTTTT. It encodes CASSHGQDIGELFF.

This clonotype was seen more than once but under ten times. The genes are TRBV20-1 and TRBJ2-2; the match to TRBD1 covers 10 bases. The CDR3 is 17 amino acids. V shed 2 bases and J 1 base; nucleotides not matched to a gene: 7. The V gene's germline CDR1 is DFQATT and CDR2 SNEGSKA (reference sequence). Written as DNA, the CDR3 is TGCAGTGCTAGACCAAGGGACAGGGGAGGGAACACCGGGGAGCTGTTTTTT. Protein product: CSARPRDRGGNTGELFF.

This clonotype was recorded at least ten times. This rearrangement joins TRBV6-1 to TRBJ2-7; TRBD2 is a possible D gene (7 bases). The V end lost 2 bases, the J end lost 5 bases, and 13 bases lay between the germline ends. Germline CDR1 MNHNS, CDR2 SASEGT. CDR3 size: 14 residues. CDR3: CASSERGAGDEQYV. CDR3 bases: TGTGCCAGCAGTGAACGGGGGGCTGGGGACGAGCAGTACGTC.

The CDR3, as DNA: TGTGCCAGCTCACCACCCTCAGGCTGGGCTGGAGGCTACACCTTC. Translating gives CASSPPSGWAGGYTF. V is TRBV18 and J is TRBJ1-2; D gene uncertain. CDR1 and CDR2 from the germline V gene are KGHSH and LQKENI. This CDR3 is built from 15 residues. V was cut by 0 bases and J by 8 bases, with 16 bases left in between.

A few counts support this clonotype. The V gene is TRBV7-6, the J gene TRBJ2-3, with no clear D. Looked up from germline, CDR1 is SGHVS and CDR2 is FNYEAQ. V lost 2 bases, J lost 6 bases, and 9 bases lay in between. The CDR3 contains 13 residues. The DNA for the CDR3 is TGTGCCAGCAGCTTATTTCGATTTGATACGCAGTATTTT. Its protein is CASSLFRFDTQYF.

The chain employs TRBV6-2 or TRBV6-3 and TRBJ1-1, with TRBD1 matching 9 bases. The CDR3 is 13 amino acids. In germline, CDR1 is MNHEY, CDR2 SVGEGT. J was trimmed by 7 bases and V by 6 bases; bases with no gene match: 6. The CDR3 region is CASRTTGGFEAFF. CDR3 in DNA: TGTGCCAGCAGAACCACAGGGGGCTTTGAAGCTTTCTTT.

The chain recombines TRBV20-1 with TRBJ1-2; 11 nucleotides match TRBD1. The CDR3 spans 15 residues. The ends lost 0 bases at V and 4 bases at J; junction bases unmatched: 4. In germline, CDR1 is DFQATT, CDR2 SNEGSKA (reference sequence). The CDR3 sequence: CSARERDRGIYGYTF. The CDR3, as DNA: TGCAGTGCTAGAGAGCGGGACAGGGGGATCTATGGCTACACCTTC.

This clonotype was picked up a small number of times. J is TRBJ1-2 and V is TRBV6-1; a weak D match, TRBD1 (5 bases). Trimming cost V 3 bases and J 7 bases, with 12 bases left between them. CDR3 length: 13 residues. Germline V gene sequence: CDR1 MNHNS, CDR2 SASEGT. In DNA form, the CDR3 reads TGTGCCAGCAGTGAGGGGGGGAGAAGTGGCTACACCTTC. Translation gives CASSEGGRSGYTF.

V and J are TRBV7-3 and TRBJ2-3; D possibly corresponds to TRBD1 (7 bases). V was shortened by 5 bases and J by 2 bases, with 11 bases between the two germline ends. Germline values: CDR1 SGHTA, CDR2 FQGTGA. CDR3 size: 14 residues. CDR3 loop: CASSPGGYTDTQYF. DNA of the CDR3: TGTGCCAGCAGCCCAGGGGGGTACACAGATACGCAGTATTTT.

This clonotype was counted at least ten times. The J gene is TRBJ1-5, the V gene TRBV28, with TRBD1 as a possible D gene (5 bases). The CDR3 spans 14 residues. The V end lost 5 bases, the J end lost 6 bases, and 14 bases lay between the germline ends. Germline CDR1 and CDR2: MDHEN and SYDVKM. The DNA of the CDR3 is TGTGCCAGCAGTCCCTCTATCGGGGGTCAGCCCCAGCATTTT. Encoded protein: CASSPSIGGQPQHF.